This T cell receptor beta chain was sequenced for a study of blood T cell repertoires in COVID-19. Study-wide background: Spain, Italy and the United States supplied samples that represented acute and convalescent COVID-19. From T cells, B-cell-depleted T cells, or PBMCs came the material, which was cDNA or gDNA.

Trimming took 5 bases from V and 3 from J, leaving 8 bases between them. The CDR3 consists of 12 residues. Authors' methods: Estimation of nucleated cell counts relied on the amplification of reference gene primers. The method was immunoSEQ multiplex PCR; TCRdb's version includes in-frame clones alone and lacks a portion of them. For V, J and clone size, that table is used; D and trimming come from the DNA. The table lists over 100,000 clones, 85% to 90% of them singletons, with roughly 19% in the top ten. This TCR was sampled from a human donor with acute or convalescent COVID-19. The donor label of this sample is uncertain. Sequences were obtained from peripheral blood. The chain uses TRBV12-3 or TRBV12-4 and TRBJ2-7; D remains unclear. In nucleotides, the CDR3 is TGTGCCAGCAGTCCGTCCCTCTACGAGCAGTACTTC. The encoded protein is CASSPSLYEQYF.